The 27 T cell receptor beta chains listed next were all sequenced from one sample in a study of shared clonotypes between healthy human individuals. The repertoire was sequenced with immunoSEQ multiplex PCR; TCRdb's copy has only in-frame clones and lacks some. In the table there are some 1 million clones, around 76% of which are singletons. The sequencing input was memory CD4+ T cells sorted from blood. Subset defined: CD45RA-negative fraction. Receptors originate from a young man in good health.

The V and J genes are TRBV6-1 and TRBJ1-5, with 10 positions matching TRBD1. V trimming: 8 bases; J trimming: 5 bases; junction bases outside the gene matches: 6. Germline CDR1 MNHNS, CDR2 SASEGT. The CDR3 totals 14 residues. The CDR3 DNA is TGTGCCAGCGTCGGGACAGGGGTCGATCAGCCCCAGCATTTT. Protein sequence: CASVGTGVDQPQHF.

This clone has more than one count but fewer than ten. The rearrangement uses TRBV6-5 and TRBJ2-1; tentatively, D is TRBD2 (5 bases). Germline V gene lookup returns CDR1 MNHEY and CDR2 SVGAGI. This CDR3 has 13 amino acids. V lost 4 bases to trimming and J lost 10 bases, with 14 bases between them. This CDR3 is CASSSDGLEEQFF. The CDR3, as DNA: TGTGCCAGCAGTTCCGACGGACTGGAAGAGCAGTTCTTC.

The rearrangement links TRBV7-3 to TRBJ2-3; a weak D match, TRBD2 (7 bases). Per the germline V gene, CDR1 is SGHTA and CDR2 is FQGTGA. Trimming removed 1 base from V and 7 bases from J, with 12 bases in between. CDR3 length: 14 residues. The CDR3 DNA follows: TGTGCCAGCAGCTTAAGGGGGGGCGATTATACGCAGTATTTT. Translation: CASSLRGGDYTQYF.

The J gene is TRBJ2-5, the V gene TRBV7-2; maybe TRBD2 (6 bases). Germline CDR1 and CDR2: SGHTA and FQGNSA. CDR3 size: 11 residues. V was clipped by 3 bases and J by 10 bases, with 9 bases between them. In DNA form, the CDR3 reads TGTGCCAGCAGCTTGCGGGGTTTCCAGTACTTC. This gives the protein CASSLRGFQYF.

V gene TRBV27 combines with J gene TRBJ2-2; the D is unclear. Trimming cost V 0 bases and J 7 bases, with 6 bases left between them. The CDR3 sequence is 13 residues long. The germline gives CDR1 MNHEY, CDR2 SMNVEV (reference sequence). The CDR3 sequence is CASSLSVGGELFF. CDR3 nucleotide sequence: TGTGCCAGCAGTTTATCGGTAGGCGGGGAGCTGTTTTTT.

The chain has TRBV2 and TRBJ2-3, with D perhaps TRBD1 (6 bases). V lost 6 bases, J lost 1 base, and 8 bases lay in between. Germline V lookup: CDR1 SNHLY, CDR2 FYNNEI. The CDR3 loop spans 13 amino acids. The CDR3 loop is CASRHRGTDTQYF. CDR3 coding DNA: TGTGCCAGCAGACACAGGGGCACAGATACGCAGTATTTT.

In this sample, this clone turned up once. The chain employs TRBV30 and TRBJ2-7; no firm D call. The CDR3 has 11 amino acids. The germline V and J ends were trimmed by 8 bases and 0 bases, with 8 bases remaining between them. The germline CDR1 and CDR2 sequences are GTSNPN and SVGIG (reference sequence). For the CDR3, the DNA is TGTGCCGGTCTGAGCTCCTACGAGCAGTACTTC. Translation: CAGLSSYEQYF.

V gene TRBV10-3 combines with J gene TRBJ2-1; weak D call: TRBD2 (6 bases). The CDR3 extends over 11 amino acids. Trimming removed 11 bases at V and 7 bases at J, with 12 bases between. Germline V gene sequence: CDR1 ENHRY, CDR2 SYGVKD. The CDR3 protein is CALGRGNEQFF. The CDR3 nucleotides are TGTGCCCTCGGACGGGGGAATGAGCAGTTCTTC.

The V call is TRBV19, the J call TRBJ2-5, with D possibly being TRBD1 or TRBD2 (5 bases each). CDR1 and CDR2 from the germline V gene are LNHDA and SQIVND (reference sequence). V lost 5 bases, J lost 5 bases, and 15 bases lay in between. This CDR3 has 14 amino acids. For the CDR3, the DNA is TGTGCCAGTAGTGAACGAGGGGTCATGGAGACCCAGTACTTC. Protein: CASSERGVMETQYF.

V usage is TRBV2 and J usage is TRBJ2-3; no definite D call. The CDR3 covers 13 residues. Germline CDR1 and CDR2: SNHLY and FYNNEI. Trimming took off 6 bases at V and 4 bases at J, with 11 bases between the two ends. The CDR3 DNA reads TGTGCCAGCAGGATGGGGTTTTCAGATACGCAGTATTTT. Amino acid sequence: CASRMGFSDTQYF.

V usage is TRBV7-9 and J usage is TRBJ2-7; TRBD1 matches at 9 bases. V lost 1 base and J lost 3; bases outside the gene matches: 4. The CDR3 is 15 amino acids. Germline V lookup: CDR1 SEHNR, CDR2 FQNEAQ (reference sequence). The CDR3 is CASSLGWDRVYEQYF. The CDR3 DNA reads TGTGCCAGCAGCTTAGGCTGGGACAGGGTCTACGAGCAGTACTTC. Using reference TRBV7-9 and TRBJ2-7 for the parts outside the CDR3, the full variable domain is DTGVSQNPRHKITKRGQNVTFRCDPISEHNRLYWYRQTLGQGPEFLTYFQNEAQLEKSRLLSDRFSAERPKGSFSTLEIQRTEQGDSAMYLCASSLGWDRVYEQYFGPGTRLTVT.

J is TRBJ1-2 and V is TRBV29-1, with D tentatively TRBD1 (6 bases). The V end was cut by 4 bases, the J end by 4 bases, with 10 bases between. In germline, CDR1 is SQVTM, CDR2 ANQGSEA. The CDR3 runs 12 residues. CDR3 amino acids: CSVGDNGYGYTF. The CDR3 region has the DNA TGCAGCGTTGGGGACAACGGCTATGGCTACACCTTC.

The chain uses TRBV6-1 and TRBJ2-1; D may be TRBD1 or TRBD2 (5 bases each). The V and J ends lost 7 bases and 6 bases respectively, with 19 bases between them. Germline assignment: CDR1 MNHNS and CDR2 SASEGT. There are 15 residues in the CDR3. The CDR3 DNA sequence: TGTGCCAGCAAAACACCCGGGGCCGCAATCAATGAGCAGTTCTTC. This encodes CASKTPGAAINEQFF.

V is TRBV5-1 and J is TRBJ2-5, with a possible D match to TRBD1 (6 bases). The CDR3 is 15 residues long. V lost 0 bases to trimming and J lost 2 bases, with 11 bases between them. Germline CDR1 is SGHRS and CDR2 is YFSETQ. The CDR3 is CASSLADSRQETQYF. As DNA, the CDR3 is TGCGCCAGCAGCTTGGCGGACAGCCGACAAGAGACCCAGTACTTC. The full variable domain, completed using reference TRBV5-1 and TRBJ2-5, is KAGVTQTPRYLIKTRGQQVTLSCSPISGHRSVSWYQQTPGQGLQFLFEYFSETQRNKGNFPGRFSGRQFSNSRSEMNVSTLELGDSALYLCASSLADSRQETQYFGPGTRLLVL.

This clone has more than one count but fewer than ten. V is TRBV19 and J is TRBJ1-2; 9 bases are shared with TRBD1. The CDR3 is made up of 15 amino acids. With V trimmed by 6 bases and J by 8 bases, 13 bases remained unmatched. Germline CDR1 is LNHDA and CDR2 is SQIVND (reference sequence). CDR3 bases: TGTGCCAGTAGAAAACCGGGACAGGGTTTTAGAGGCTACACCTTC. As protein: CASRKPGQGFRGYTF. Based on the CDR3 plus reference TRBV19 and TRBJ1-2, the full variable domain is DGGITQSPKYLFRKEGQNVTLSCEQNLNHDAMYWYRQDPGQGLRLIYYSQIVNDFQKGDIAEGYSVSREKKESFPLTVTSAQKNPTAFYLCASRKPGQGFRGYTFGSGTRLTVV.

The V and J genes are TRBV10-2 and TRBJ1-1, with TRBD1 matching over 7 bases. J lost 4 bases, V lost 7 bases, and 9 bases had no gene match. The CDR3 has 14 residues. From germline, CDR1 is WSHSY and CDR2 SAAADI. CDR3 amino acids: CASMRQGSSTEAFF. CDR3 bases: TGCGCCAGCATGAGACAGGGTTCAAGCACTGAAGCTTTCTTT.

The genes are TRBV5-1 and TRBJ2-1; 8 bases fit TRBD2. This CDR3 comprises 16 residues. In germline, CDR1 is SGHRS, CDR2 YFSETQ. V dropped 0 bases and J dropped 2; count of bases not matched to a gene: 4. The CDR3 nucleotides are TGCGCCAGCAGCTTGGGCGCGGGGGGTACCTACAATGAGCAGTTCTTC. Protein sequence: CASSLGAGGTYNEQFF.

The DNA of the CDR3 is TGTGCCAGCACCCTAAGCGGACAGGCCTATGGCTACACCTTC. Its translation is CASTLSGQAYGYTF. The chain uses TRBV25-1 and TRBJ1-2; 7 positions agree with TRBD1. J gave up 4 bases and V 7 bases, and 9 bases lay outside the gene matches. This CDR3 has 14 residues. Per germline, CDR1 MGHDK and CDR2 SYGVNS.

This clone was seen once. The chain recombines TRBV28 with TRBJ2-1; the D gene is possibly TRBD2 (6 bases). Looked up from germline, CDR1 is MDHEN and CDR2 is SYDVKM. The CDR3 totals 13 residues. Trimming pared 5 bases from V and 6 bases from J, leaving 11 bases between. The chain's CDR3 is CASSLPGGNEQFF. CDR3 sequence (DNA): TGTGCCAGCAGTCTCCCCGGGGGCAATGAGCAGTTCTTC.

This clone showed up many times. This chain connects TRBV7-2 to TRBJ1-1, with D maybe TRBD1 (6 bases). Trimming removed 8 bases at V and 1 base at J, with 14 bases between. The CDR3 has 14 amino acids. Germline V gene sequence: CDR1 SGHTA, CDR2 FQGNSA. The CDR3 here is CASLRMGANTEAFF. The CDR3 region has the DNA TGTGCCAGCCTTCGCATGGGGGCGAACACTGAAGCTTTCTTT.

This clone has only one observation. J is TRBJ1-6 and V is TRBV19, with D tentatively TRBD1 (6 bases). Germline CDR1 and CDR2: LNHDA and SQIVND (reference sequence). V was clipped by 0 bases and J by 13 bases, with 16 bases between them. The CDR3 runs 15 residues. CDR3 protein: CASSIDGTSSSPLHF. Here the CDR3 DNA reads TGTGCCAGTAGTATAGACGGGACATCGAGTTCCCCCCTCCACTTT.

The CDR3 region has the DNA TGCGCCAGCAGTGAGTCGAGTCTAGCGGGAGCCGGGGAGCTGTTTTTT. Translating gives CASSESSLAGAGELFF. This chain connects TRBV10-1 to TRBJ2-2; TRBD2 agrees at 10 bases. Germline-derived CDR1 and CDR2 are WNHNN and SYGVQD (reference sequence). The V and J ends lost 0 bases and 6 bases, in that order; junction bases with no gene match: 4. The CDR3 spans 16 residues.

This chain uses TRBV6-5 with TRBJ2-7; D may be TRBD1 (7 bases). Trimming shortened V by 6 bases and J by 1 base, and 13 bases separated the two germline ends. This CDR3 comprises 14 residues. CDR1 is MNHEY and CDR2 is SVGAGI in the germline V gene. CDR3 DNA sequence: TGTGCCAGCAGCAAGACAGGGAGGTCCTACGAGCAGTACTTC. Protein product: CASSKTGRSYEQYF.

This clone was detected only a few times. The chain carries TRBV5-1 and TRBJ2-7; D might be TRBD2 (6 bases). The CDR3 covers 15 residues. CDR1 SGHRS and CDR2 YFSETQ come from the germline V gene. The germline V and J ends were trimmed by 6 bases and 1 base, with 17 bases remaining between them. CDR3 in DNA: TGCGCCAGCACCCAGGGAGGTGGGGGGTCCTACGAGCAGTACTTC. Amino acids: CASTQGGGGSYEQYF.

The chain couples TRBV5-6 to TRBJ2-5, with 7 bases aligning to TRBD2. J was trimmed by 1 base and V by 0 bases; bases with no gene match: 3. The CDR3 consists of 15 residues. Germline CDR1 and CDR2: SGHDT and YYEEEE. CDR3: CASSLGGTIQETQYF. The CDR3 bases are TGTGCCAGCAGCTTGGGGGGGACTATCCAAGAGACCCAGTACTTC. Full variable domain (missing parts from reference TRBV5-6 and TRBJ2-5): DAGVTQSPTHLIKTRGQQVTLRCSPKSGHDTVSWYQQALGQGPQFIFQYYEEEERQRGNFPDRFSGHQFPNYSSELNVNALLLGDSALYLCASSLGGTIQETQYFGPGTRLLVL.

The chain has TRBV2 and TRBJ2-7, with unresolved D. The CDR3 contains 14 residues. Trimming cost V 6 bases and J 2 bases, with 14 bases left between them. Germline V gene sequence: CDR1 SNHLY, CDR2 FYNNEI. In DNA form, the CDR3 reads TGTGCCAGCAGAGATGCAGGTCCCACCTACGAGCAGTACTTC. Its protein is CASRDAGPTYEQYF.

The rearrangement joins TRBV7-3 to TRBJ2-3; 9 bases align to TRBD2. Trimming at V came to 1 base and at J to 5 bases, leaving 7 bases not matched to a gene. Per germline, CDR1 SGHTA and CDR2 FQGTGA. This CDR3 has 16 residues. The CDR3 is CASSLRRGGAGDTQYF. CDR3 DNA: TGTGCCAGCAGCTTAAGGCGCGGGGGGGCAGGAGATACGCAGTATTTT.